These 26 T cell receptor beta chains were sequenced from one sample in a study of tumor and adjacent non-tumor tissue in lung cancer. A modified ARM-PCR protocol with three rounds of nested PCR amplified TCRbeta. TCRdb re-called the multiplex PCR reads through MiXCR, storing one row per CDR3 protein. The data contain 90,000 to 100,000 distinct CDR3 sequences, 80% of them seen just once; the ten biggest clones take up more than 25%. The template was RNA from unsorted bulk tissue. The normal lung tissue was taken more than 3 cm from the tumor edge. The sample was distant non-tumor lung tissue. These receptors all stem from a man aged 55-75 years with small cell lung cancer.

This clonotype came up once. Sequence at one end of the junction differs from germline and may be a read error. The genes are TRBV28 and TRBJ1-2; TRBD1 might be the D (5 bases). This CDR3 contains 14 residues. Germline CDR1 is MDHEN and CDR2 is SYDVKM. CDR3 DNA: TGTGCCGGCAGTTTTAGGGAGGGTTGGGACGGCTACACCTTC. Its translation: CAGSFREGWDGYTF.

Concerning this clonotype: A read error is likely, as this CDR3 ends without the conserved phenylalanine or tryptophan. V is TRBV12-3 or TRBV12-4 and J is TRBJ1-2; no reliable D call. V shed 3 bases and J shed 8 bases, with 16 bases lying between them. The CDR3 is made up of 14 amino acids. The DNA of the CDR3 is TGTGCCAGCAGTTTCTCCAGGACCGGGGAGGGCTACACCCTC. This codes for CASSFSRTGEGYTL.

This chain links TRBV10-3 with TRBJ2-5; 11 bases map to TRBD2. J lost 4 bases, V lost 7 bases, and 11 bases had no gene match. The germline CDR1 and CDR2 sequences are ENHRY and SYGVKD. This CDR3 has 16 residues. Here the CDR3 reads CAIKPELAGDLETQYF. The CDR3 DNA follows: TGTGCCATCAAACCGGAACTAGCGGGGGATCTAGAGACCCAGTACTTC.

As for this clonotype: It may be a read error: a sequence one base away is much more abundant. The genes are TRBV28 and TRBJ2-7; D not certain. The CDR3 is 16 amino acids. Germline V lookup: CDR1 MDHEN, CDR2 SYDVKM. The CDR3 bases are TGTGCCAGCAGTTCAAGCCGTTGGAGTGCGGCTTACGAGCGGTACTTC. It yields the protein CASSSSRWSAAYERYF.

On this clonotype: Relative to the germline gene, one junction end is altered; a read error may explain this. CDR3 sequence: CVSSWTTKYGYTF. For the CDR3, the DNA is TGTGTCAGCAGTTGGACGACGAAATATGGCTACACCTTC. V and J are TRBV6-1 and TRBJ1-2; D is unclear. Germline V gene sequence: CDR1 MNHNS, CDR2 SASEGT. CDR3 length: 13 amino acids.

Notes on this clonotype: With a much larger clone just one base away, this may be a read error. The rearrangement uses TRBV7-8 and TRBJ2-3; 7 bases line up with TRBD2. The length of the CDR3 is 16 residues. The germline CDR1 and CDR2 sequences are SGHVS and FQNEAQ. With 10 bases clipped from V and 2 bases from J, the junction kept 15 bases outside the gene matches. The CDR3 sequence is CATAQGLLVSTDTQYF. The CDR3 nucleotides read TGTGCCACCGCCCAGGGACTACTCGTTTCCACAGATACGCAGTATTTT.

In regard to this clonotype: The CDR3 end shows no conserved phenylalanine or tryptophan, and so a read error is likely. The chain uses TRBV11-2 and TRBJ2-7; the D gene is possibly TRBD2 (5 bases). The CDR3 is 14 amino acids. Germline V CDR1 and CDR2: SGHAT, FQNNGV. The CDR3 DNA follows: TGTGGCAGCAGCTTTGAAGTCGGAGGCTACGAGCAGTACTTA. It encodes CGSSFEVGGYEQYL.

The chain has TRBV11-2 and TRBJ2-4; D is perhaps TRBD1 or TRBD2 (6 bases each). Germline CDR1 reads SGHAT; CDR2 reads FQNNGV. There are 15 residues in the CDR3. V lost 0 bases, J lost 9 bases, and 15 bases lay in between. The CDR3 region has the DNA TGTGCCAGCAGCTTAGATCACGGGGGCACAACCATTCAGTACTTC. This encodes CASSLDHGGTTIQYF.

Points on this clonotype: A much larger clonotype is one base distant, so this may be a read error. V usage is TRBV7-9 and J usage is TRBJ2-1; tentative D call: TRBD1 (6 bases). Germline CDR1 SEHNR, CDR2 FQNEAQ (reference sequence). This CDR3 is 17 amino acids long. V was pared by 5 bases and J by 7 bases, with 24 bases between. The CDR3 loop is CASSRDFRDMGSNEQFF. The DNA of the CDR3 is TGTGCCAGCAGCCGAGATTTTCGGGACATGGGAAGTAATGAGCAGTTCTTC.

Turning to this clonotype: This CDR3 fails to terminate in the conserved phenylalanine or tryptophan, so it likely reflects a read error. This sequence joins TRBV4-1 and TRBJ2-1, with D tentatively TRBD1 (6 bases). V shed 3 bases and J shed 1 base, with 19 bases lying between them. The CDR3 is 18 amino acids. In germline, CDR1 is MGHRA, CDR2 YSYEKL. The CDR3 DNA reads as TGCGCCAGCAGCCAGGATGATACGGGACACTATTCCTACAATGAGCAGTTCCTC. Its protein product is CASSQDDTGHYSYNEQFL.

About this clonotype itself: At one end, the junction sequence differs from germline, possibly due to a read error. This chain joins TRBV11-2 and TRBJ2-1; perhaps TRBD2 as D (6 bases). Germline assignment: CDR1 SGHAT and CDR2 FQNNGV. There are 14 residues in the CDR3. CDR3 nucleotide sequence: TGTGCCAACCAAAAGCGGCGGGGCGACAATGTGCAGTTCTTC. Amino acid sequence: CANQKRRGDNVQFF.

This clonotype was counted a single time. Since a much larger clone is just one base distant, this may be a read error. The rearrangement joins TRBV7-3 to TRBJ2-3; no clear D. The CDR3 is 15 residues long. From germline, CDR1 is SGHTA and CDR2 FQGTGA. The V gene lost 3 bases and the J gene lost 4 bases, with 14 bases spanning the gap. In DNA, the CDR3 is TGTGCCAGCAGCTTCTCTGGCGGTAACTCAGATACGCAGTATTTT. This gives the protein CASSFSGGNSDTQYF.

Points on this clonotype: One junction end disagrees with the germline gene, perhaps due to a read error. The chain couples TRBV5-1 to TRBJ2-5, with 8 positions matching TRBD2. The CDR3 contains 16 residues. Germline CDR1 is SGHRS and CDR2 is YFSETQ. This chain's CDR3 is CVSSKAGTREGESQYF. CDR3 nucleotides: TGCGTCAGCAGCAAAGCCGGGACTAGGGAGGGGGAGAGCCAGTACTTC.

Remarks on this clonotype: The conserved final phenylalanine or tryptophan is absent from the CDR3, which likely points to a read error. It is unclear where the CDR3 begins or ends on the DNA, so no DNA is shown, and the CDR3 is as TCRdb lists it. The chain combines TRBV4-2 with TRBJ2-2; TRBD2, as called in the table, went unchecked against the DNA. The CDR3 spans 15 amino acids, including both terminal residues. Germline lookup yields CDR1 LGHNA and CDR2 YNFKEQ. CDR3: CTSKLAGDDGGELFI.

J is TRBJ2-7 and V is TRBV6-1, with a possible D match to TRBD1 (5 bases). The germline gives CDR1 MNHNS, CDR2 SASEGT. The CDR3 is made up of 14 amino acids. Trimming took off 5 bases at V and 4 bases at J, with 15 bases between the two ends. CDR3 residues: CASSPQGEGYEQYV. CDR3 DNA: TGTGCCAGCAGTCCCCAAGGGGAAGGATACGAGCAGTACGTC.

Details on this clonotype: The junction and the germline gene differ at one end; a read error may be behind it. The chain links TRBV29-1 to TRBJ2-7, with D possibly matching TRBD1 (5 bases). This CDR3 has 13 amino acids. The germline V gene has CDR1 SQVTM and CDR2 ANQGSEA. The CDR3 DNA reads TGCAGCGTTGGGGGCTTTCCAACCTACGAGCAGTATTTC. This encodes CSVGGFPTYEQYF.

This clonotype occurred once. A read error may produce the germline difference seen at one junction end. This chain links TRBV11-2 with TRBJ1-1; D is perhaps TRBD1 (6 bases). Germline V CDR1 and CDR2: SGHAT, FQNNGV. The CDR3 extends over 15 amino acids. Here the CDR3 reads CASSLKPGANTEALF. The CDR3 DNA is TGTGCCAGCAGCTTAAAACCAGGGGCGAACACTGAAGCTCTCTTT.

For this clonotype: It may be a read error: a sequence one base away is much more abundant. The chain recombines TRBV11-2 with TRBJ2-5; 7 nucleotides line up with TRBD2. The CDR3 sequence is 16 residues long. V was clipped by 4 bases and J by 5 bases; unmatched bases: 13. Germline loops: CDR1 SGHAT, CDR2 FQNNGV. CDR3 coding DNA: TGTGCCAGCAGCTCCACAATGGGGGGGTCAAAGGAGACCCAGTACTTC. It yields the protein CASSSTMGGSKETQYF.

About this clonotype: One end of the junction does not line up with germline, which may come from a read error. J is TRBJ1-1 and V is TRBV29-1; weak D call: TRBD1 (6 bases). The CDR3 covers 14 residues. Germline values: CDR1 SQVTM, CDR2 ANQGSEA. This chain's CDR3 is CSVGPTGLNTEVFF. The CDR3 DNA follows: TGCAGCGTTGGCCCCACAGGGCTGAACACTGAAGTTTTCTTT.

The chain carries TRBV6-5 and TRBJ2-1, with 7 bases lining up with TRBD2. The length of the CDR3 is 14 residues. The germline V gene encodes CDR1 MNHEY and CDR2 SVGAGI. The junction had 14 bases not matched to a gene; V was cut back by 5 bases and J by 13 bases. CDR3 protein: CASSDTGTAGDQFF. CDR3 bases: TGTGCCAGCAGTGATACCGGGACCGCGGGGGACCAGTTCTTC.

As concerns this clonotype: As the CDR3 is not closed by the conserved phenylalanine or tryptophan, this likely results from a read error. This chain links TRBV6-5 with TRBJ2-1, with TRBD2 matching 9 bases. The germline V gene encodes CDR1 MNHEY and CDR2 SVGAGI. The CDR3 spans 17 residues. The CDR3 region is CVISYSIWRLADNEQFY. CDR3 nucleotide sequence: TGTGTCATCAGTTACTCGATCTGGAGACTAGCGGACAATGAGCAGTTCTAC.

A remark on this clonotype: Germline and junction disagree at one end, which may indicate a read error. This sequence joins TRBV5-4 and TRBJ2-5; D unclear. Germline CDR1 SGHNT, CDR2 YYREEE (reference sequence). This CDR3 region has 14 residues. The CDR3: CASSLSQLKETHYF. The CDR3 DNA reads TGTGCCAGCAGCTTGTCTCAGCTCAAGGAGACCCATTACTTC. Full variable domain (remainder filled in from reference TRBV5-4 and TRBJ2-5): ETGVTQSPTHLIKTRGQQVTLRCSSQSGHNTVSWYQQALGQGPQFIFQYYREEENGRGNFPPRFSGLQFPNYSSELNVNALELDDSALYLCASSLSQLKETHYFGPGTRLLVL.

The chain is built from TRBV6-5 and TRBJ1-2, with 8 bases lining up with TRBD1. The CDR3 consists of 13 residues. Germline trimming cut 8 bases from V and 8 bases from J; bases unmatched to any gene: 10. Germline loops: CDR1 MNHEY, CDR2 SVGAGI. As DNA, the CDR3 is TGTGCCAGCGGCTCTGGACAGGGACGGGGCTACACCTTC. Protein: CASGSGQGRGYTF.

The J gene is TRBJ1-5, the V gene TRBV19; TRBD1 agrees at 10 bases. This CDR3 spans 15 amino acids. The germline gives CDR1 LNHDA, CDR2 SQIVND (reference sequence). Trimming cost V 7 bases and J 3 bases; bases outside gene matches: 6. In DNA, the CDR3 is TGTGCCAGTATCCGGACAGGGGGTTCCAATCAGCCCCAGCATTTT. Residues: CASIRTGGSNQPQHF.

This clonotype was recorded a few times. This may come from a read error, since a much larger clone is one base off. The V gene is TRBV20-1, the J gene TRBJ2-1; 8 bases map to TRBD2. The CDR3 is made up of 14 amino acids. Germline-derived CDR1 and CDR2 are DFQATT and SNEGSKA (reference sequence). The trim removed 6 bases at V and 12 bases at J, leaving 16 bases unmatched. Written as DNA, the CDR3 is TGCAGTGCCGACTCGACTAGCGAAATACATGGGCAGTTCTTC. This sequence encodes CSADSTSEIHGQFF.

This clonotype was observed at least ten times. The chain combines TRBV4-1 with TRBJ2-1; 12 bases are a match to TRBD2. Germline V gene lookup returns CDR1 MGHRA and CDR2 YSYEKL. J was trimmed by 6 bases and V by 4 bases; bases with no gene match: 13. The CDR3 consists of 18 residues. CDR3: CASSRETTGTSGFNEQFF. CDR3 DNA sequence: TGCGCCAGCAGCCGAGAAACAACAGGGACTAGCGGGTTCAATGAGCAGTTCTTC.